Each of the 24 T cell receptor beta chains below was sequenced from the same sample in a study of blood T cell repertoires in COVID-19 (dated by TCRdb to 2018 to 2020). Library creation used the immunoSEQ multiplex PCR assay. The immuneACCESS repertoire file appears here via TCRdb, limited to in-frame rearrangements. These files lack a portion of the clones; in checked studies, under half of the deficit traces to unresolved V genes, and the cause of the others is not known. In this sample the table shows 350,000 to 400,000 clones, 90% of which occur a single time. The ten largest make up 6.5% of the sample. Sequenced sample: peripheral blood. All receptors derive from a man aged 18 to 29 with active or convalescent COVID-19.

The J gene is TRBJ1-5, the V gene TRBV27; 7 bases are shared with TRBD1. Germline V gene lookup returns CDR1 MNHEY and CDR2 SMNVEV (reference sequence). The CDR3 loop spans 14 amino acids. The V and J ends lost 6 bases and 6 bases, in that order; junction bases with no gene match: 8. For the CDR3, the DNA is TGTGCCAGCAGGAGCGCAGGGGGAGGTCAGCCCCAGCATTTT. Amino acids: CASRSAGGGQPQHF.

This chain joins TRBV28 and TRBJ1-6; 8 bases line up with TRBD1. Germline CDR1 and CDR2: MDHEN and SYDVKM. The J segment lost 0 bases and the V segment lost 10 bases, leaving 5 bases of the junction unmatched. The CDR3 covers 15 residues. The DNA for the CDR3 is TGTGCCACCAGGACAGGGAGCTCCTATAATTCACCCCTCCACTTT. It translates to CATRTGSSYNSPLHF.

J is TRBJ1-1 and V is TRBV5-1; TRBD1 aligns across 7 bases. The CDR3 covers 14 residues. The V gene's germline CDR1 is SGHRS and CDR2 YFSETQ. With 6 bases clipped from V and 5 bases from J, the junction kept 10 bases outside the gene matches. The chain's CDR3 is CASTAQGYSTEAFF. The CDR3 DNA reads TGCGCCAGCACCGCACAGGGGTATTCTACTGAAGCTTTCTTT.

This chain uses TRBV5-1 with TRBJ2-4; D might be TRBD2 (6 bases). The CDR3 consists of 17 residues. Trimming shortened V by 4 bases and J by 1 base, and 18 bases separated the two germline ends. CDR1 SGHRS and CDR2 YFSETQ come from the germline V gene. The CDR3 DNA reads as TGCGCCAGCAGCGTCTGGGGGGATTCCTTGGCCAAAAACATTCAGTACTTC. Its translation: CASSVWGDSLAKNIQYF.

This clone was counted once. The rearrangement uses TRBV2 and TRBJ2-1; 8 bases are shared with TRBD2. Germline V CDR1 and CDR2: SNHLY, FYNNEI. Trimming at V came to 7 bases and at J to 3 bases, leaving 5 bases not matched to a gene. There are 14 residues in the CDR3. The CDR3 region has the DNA TGTGCCAGCACGGTAGCGGGGTACTACAATGAGCAGTTCTTC. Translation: CASTVAGYYNEQFF.

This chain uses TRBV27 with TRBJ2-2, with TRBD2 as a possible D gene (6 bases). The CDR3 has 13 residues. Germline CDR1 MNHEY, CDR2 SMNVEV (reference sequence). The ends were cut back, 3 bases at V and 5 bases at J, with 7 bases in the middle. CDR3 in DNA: TGTGCCAGCAGTTTGCGGGGAACCGGGGAGCTGTTTTTT. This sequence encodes CASSLRGTGELFF.

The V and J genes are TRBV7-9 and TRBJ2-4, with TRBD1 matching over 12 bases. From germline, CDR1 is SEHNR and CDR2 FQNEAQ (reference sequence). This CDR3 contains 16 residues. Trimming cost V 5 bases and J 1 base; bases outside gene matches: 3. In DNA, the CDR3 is TGTGCCAGCAGCCCGGGACAGGGGGCGGCCAAAAACATTCAGTACTTC. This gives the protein CASSPGQGAAKNIQYF.

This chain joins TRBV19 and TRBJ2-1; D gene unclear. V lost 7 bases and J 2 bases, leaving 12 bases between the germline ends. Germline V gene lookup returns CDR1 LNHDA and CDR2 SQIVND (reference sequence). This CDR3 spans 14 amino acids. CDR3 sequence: CASTKRGAYNEQFF. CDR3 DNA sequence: TGTGCCAGTACGAAGCGCGGCGCCTACAATGAGCAGTTCTTC.

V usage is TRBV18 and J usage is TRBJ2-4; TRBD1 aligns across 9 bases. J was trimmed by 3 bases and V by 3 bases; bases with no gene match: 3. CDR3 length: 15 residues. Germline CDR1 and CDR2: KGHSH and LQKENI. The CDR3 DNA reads TGTGCCAGCTCACCGGGACAGGGCGGCAAAAACATTCAGTACTTC. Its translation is CASSPGQGGKNIQYF.

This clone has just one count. CDR3 protein: CASSRDRYSGNTIYF. The CDR3 coding sequence is TGTGCCAGCAGTCGAGACAGATACTCTGGAAACACCATATATTTT. The rearrangement uses TRBV6-5 and TRBJ1-3; possibly TRBD1 for D (5 bases). This CDR3 is built from 15 residues. The ends were cut back, 5 bases at V and 0 bases at J, with 11 bases in the middle. Germline CDR1 MNHEY, CDR2 SVGAGI.

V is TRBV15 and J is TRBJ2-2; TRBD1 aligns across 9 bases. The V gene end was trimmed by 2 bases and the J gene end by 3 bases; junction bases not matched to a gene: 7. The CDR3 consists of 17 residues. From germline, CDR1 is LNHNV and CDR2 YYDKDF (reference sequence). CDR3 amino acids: CATSRSNTGGDTGELFF. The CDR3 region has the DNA TGTGCCACCAGCAGAAGTAATACAGGGGGCGACACCGGGGAGCTGTTTTTT.

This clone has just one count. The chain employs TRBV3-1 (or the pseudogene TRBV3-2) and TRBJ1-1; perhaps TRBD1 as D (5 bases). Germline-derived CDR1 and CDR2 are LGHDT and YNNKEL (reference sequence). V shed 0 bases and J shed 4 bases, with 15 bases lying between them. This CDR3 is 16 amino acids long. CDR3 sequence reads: CASSQDPGGLVTEAFF. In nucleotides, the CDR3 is TGTGCCAGCAGCCAAGACCCGGGGGGATTAGTCACTGAAGCTTTCTTT.

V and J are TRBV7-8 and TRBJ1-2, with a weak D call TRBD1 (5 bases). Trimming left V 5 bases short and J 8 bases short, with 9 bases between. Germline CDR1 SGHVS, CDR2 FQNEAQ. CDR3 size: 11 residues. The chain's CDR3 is CASSQDRGYTF. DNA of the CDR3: TGTGCCAGCAGCCAAGACAGAGGCTACACCTTC.

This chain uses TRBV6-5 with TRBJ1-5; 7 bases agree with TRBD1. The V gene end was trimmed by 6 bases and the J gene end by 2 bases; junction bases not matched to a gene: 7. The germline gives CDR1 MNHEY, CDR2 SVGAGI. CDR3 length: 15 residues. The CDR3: CASSPDRVRNQPQHF. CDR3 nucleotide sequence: TGTGCCAGCAGCCCCGACAGGGTCCGCAATCAGCCCCAGCATTTT.

In DNA, the CDR3 is TGTGCCAGTAGTCCAGGGATTTTGGGCAATCAGCCCCAGCATTTT. Its translation: CASSPGILGNQPQHF. The rearrangement uses TRBV19 and TRBJ1-5; tentatively, D is TRBD1 (5 bases). Germline CDR1 LNHDA, CDR2 SQIVND (reference sequence). Trimming removed 5 bases at V and 2 bases at J, with 13 bases between. The CDR3 totals 15 residues.

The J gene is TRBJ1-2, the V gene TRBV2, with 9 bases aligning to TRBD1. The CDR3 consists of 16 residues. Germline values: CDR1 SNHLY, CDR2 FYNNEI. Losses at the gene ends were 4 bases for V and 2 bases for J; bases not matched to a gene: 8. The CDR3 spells CASSGEPGTGNYGYTF. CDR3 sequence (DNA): TGTGCCAGCAGTGGAGAACCCGGGACAGGGAACTATGGCTACACCTTC.

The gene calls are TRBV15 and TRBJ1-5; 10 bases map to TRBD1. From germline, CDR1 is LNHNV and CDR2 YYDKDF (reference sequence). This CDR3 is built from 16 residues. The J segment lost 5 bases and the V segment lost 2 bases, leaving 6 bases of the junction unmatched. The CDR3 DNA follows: TGTGCCACCAGCAGATTAACCGGGACAGGGGATCAGCCCCAGCATTTT. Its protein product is CATSRLTGTGDQPQHF.

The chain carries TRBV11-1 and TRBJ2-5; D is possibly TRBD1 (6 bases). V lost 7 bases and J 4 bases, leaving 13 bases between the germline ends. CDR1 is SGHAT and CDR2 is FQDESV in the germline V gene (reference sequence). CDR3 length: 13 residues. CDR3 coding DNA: TGTGCCAGCAAAGGACAGAATGGAGAGACCCAGTACTTC. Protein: CASKGQNGETQYF.

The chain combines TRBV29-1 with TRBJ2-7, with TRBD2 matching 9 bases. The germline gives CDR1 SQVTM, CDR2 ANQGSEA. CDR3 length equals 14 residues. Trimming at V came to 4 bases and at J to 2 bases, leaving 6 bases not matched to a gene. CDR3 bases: TGCAGCGTTGTAGGGACTAGCCGAACCTACGAGCAGTACTTC. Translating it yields CSVVGTSRTYEQYF.

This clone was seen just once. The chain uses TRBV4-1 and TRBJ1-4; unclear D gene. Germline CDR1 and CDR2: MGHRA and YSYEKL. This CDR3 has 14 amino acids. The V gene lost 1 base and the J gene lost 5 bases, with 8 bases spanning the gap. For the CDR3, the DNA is TGCGCCAGCAGCCAAGGATCAGGAAATGAAAAACTGTTTTTT. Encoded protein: CASSQGSGNEKLFF.

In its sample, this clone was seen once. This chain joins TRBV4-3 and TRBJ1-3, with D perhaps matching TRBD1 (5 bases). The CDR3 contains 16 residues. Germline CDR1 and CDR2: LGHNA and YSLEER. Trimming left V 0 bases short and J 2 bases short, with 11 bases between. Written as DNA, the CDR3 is TGCGCCAGCAGCCAAGATCCCGGCAGGGCTGGAAACACCATATATTTT. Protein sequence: CASSQDPGRAGNTIYF.

The CDR3 sequence is CASKHRGLLSYEQYF. For the CDR3, the DNA is TGTGCCAGCAAACACAGGGGTCTACTCTCCTACGAGCAGTACTTC. The V and J genes are TRBV27 and TRBJ2-7; TRBD1 agrees at 7 bases. The germline CDR1 and CDR2 sequences are MNHEY and SMNVEV (reference sequence). The CDR3 runs 15 residues. The ends lost 7 bases at V and 0 bases at J; junction bases unmatched: 9.

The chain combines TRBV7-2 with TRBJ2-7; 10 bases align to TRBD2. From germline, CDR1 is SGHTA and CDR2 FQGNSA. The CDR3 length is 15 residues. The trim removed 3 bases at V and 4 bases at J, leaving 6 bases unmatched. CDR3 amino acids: CASSFPSGGPYEQYF. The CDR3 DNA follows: TGTGCCAGCAGCTTTCCTAGCGGGGGCCCTTACGAGCAGTACTTC. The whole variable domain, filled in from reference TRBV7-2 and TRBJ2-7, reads GAGVSQSPSNKVTEKGKDVELRCDPISGHTALYWYRQSLGQGLEFLIYFQGNSAPDKSGLPSDRFSAERTGGSVSTLTIQRTQQEDSAVYLCASSFPSGGPYEQYFGPGTRLTVT.

The CDR3 bases are TGTGCCAGCAGCTGGGACAGGGAACATAACACTGAAGCTTTCTTT. Amino acid sequence: CASSWDREHNTEAFF. The chain is built from TRBV6-2 or TRBV6-3 and TRBJ1-1; 9 nucleotides align to TRBD1. The ends lost 6 bases at V and 2 bases at J; junction bases unmatched: 7. The CDR3 is 15 amino acids. CDR1 is MNHEY and CDR2 is SVGEGT in the germline V gene.